This T cell receptor (beta chain) was sequenced for a study of T-cell memory formation after mild COVID-19. Germline CDR1 MNHEY, CDR2 SVGEGT. V dropped 3 bases and J dropped 4 bases, with 16 bases sitting between them. The CDR3 runs 16 residues. One entry per CDR3 protein, called by TCRdb with MiXCR from the 5' RACE reads. The table includes roughly 200,000 distinct CDR3 sequences, 7.5% to 10% detected once. Points on this clonotype: As yet, its antigen is unknown.

Study observations and caveats: In second-wave clones peaking day 37, SARS-CoV-2 specificity remained unconfirmed. Mainly CM and EM harbored the contracting CD4+ clones; mainly EMRA harbored the CD8+ ones. Pre-infection memory contained some responding clones, which suggested that cross-reactive memory had joined.

The sequenced sample was PBMCs or a T cell subset sorted from them (not recorded which). J is TRBJ1-5 and V is TRBV6-2 or TRBV6-3; the D gene is possibly TRBD1 (5 bases). This clonotype was obtained from a young man who had mild COVID-19 (a few samples of this study predate the infection). Cell type and time point are not known. CDR3 region: CASSYGQDGGNQPQHF. The CDR3 nucleotides are TGTGCCAGCAGTTATGGGCAGGACGGGGGAAATCAGCCCCAGCATTTT.